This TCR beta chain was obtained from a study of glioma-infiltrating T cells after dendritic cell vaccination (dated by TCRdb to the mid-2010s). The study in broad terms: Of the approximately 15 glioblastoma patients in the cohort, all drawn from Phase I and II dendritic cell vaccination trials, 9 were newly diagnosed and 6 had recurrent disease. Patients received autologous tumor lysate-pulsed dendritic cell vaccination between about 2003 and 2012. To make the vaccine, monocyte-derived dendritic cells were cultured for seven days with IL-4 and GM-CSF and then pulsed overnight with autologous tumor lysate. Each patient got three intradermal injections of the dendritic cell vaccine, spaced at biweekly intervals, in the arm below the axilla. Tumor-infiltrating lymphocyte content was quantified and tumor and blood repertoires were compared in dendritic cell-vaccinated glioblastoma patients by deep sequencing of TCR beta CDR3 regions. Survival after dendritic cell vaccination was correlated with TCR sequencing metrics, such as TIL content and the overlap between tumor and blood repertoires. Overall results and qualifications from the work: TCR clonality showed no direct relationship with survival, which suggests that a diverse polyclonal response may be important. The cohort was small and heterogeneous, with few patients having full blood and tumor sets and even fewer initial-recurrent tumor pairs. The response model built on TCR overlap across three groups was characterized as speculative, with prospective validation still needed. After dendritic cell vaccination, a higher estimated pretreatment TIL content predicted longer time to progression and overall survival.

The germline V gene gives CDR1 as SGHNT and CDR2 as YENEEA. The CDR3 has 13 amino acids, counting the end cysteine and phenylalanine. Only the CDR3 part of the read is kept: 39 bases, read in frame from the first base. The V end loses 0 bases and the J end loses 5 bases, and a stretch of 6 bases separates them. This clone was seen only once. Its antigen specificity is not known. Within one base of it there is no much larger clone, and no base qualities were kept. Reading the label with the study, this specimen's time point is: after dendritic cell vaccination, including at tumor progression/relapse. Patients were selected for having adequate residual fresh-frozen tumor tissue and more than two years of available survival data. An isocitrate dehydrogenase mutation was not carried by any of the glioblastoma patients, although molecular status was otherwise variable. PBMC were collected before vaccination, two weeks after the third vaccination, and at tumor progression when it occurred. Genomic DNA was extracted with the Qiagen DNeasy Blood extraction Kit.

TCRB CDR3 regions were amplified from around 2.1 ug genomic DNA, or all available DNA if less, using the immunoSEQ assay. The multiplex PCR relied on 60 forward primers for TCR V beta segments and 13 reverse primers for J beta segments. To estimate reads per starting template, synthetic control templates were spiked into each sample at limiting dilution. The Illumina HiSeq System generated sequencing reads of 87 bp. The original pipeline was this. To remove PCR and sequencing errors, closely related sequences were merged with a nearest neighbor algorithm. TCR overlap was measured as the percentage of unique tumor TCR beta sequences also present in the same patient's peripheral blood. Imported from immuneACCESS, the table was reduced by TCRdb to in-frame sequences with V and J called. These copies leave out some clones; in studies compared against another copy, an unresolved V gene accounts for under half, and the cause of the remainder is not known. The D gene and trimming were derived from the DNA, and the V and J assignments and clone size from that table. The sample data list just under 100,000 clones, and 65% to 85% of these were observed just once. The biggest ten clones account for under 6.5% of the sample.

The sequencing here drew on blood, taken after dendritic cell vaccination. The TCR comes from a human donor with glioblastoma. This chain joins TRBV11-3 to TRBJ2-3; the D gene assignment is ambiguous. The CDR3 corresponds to CASSLDGLDTQYF. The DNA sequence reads TGTGCCAGCAGCTTAGACGGGTTAGATACGCAGTATTTT. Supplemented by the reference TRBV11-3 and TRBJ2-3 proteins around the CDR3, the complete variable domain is EAGVVQSPRYKIIEKKQPVAFWCNPISGHNTLYWYLQNLGQGPELLIRYENEEAVDDSQLPKDRFSAERLKGVDSTLKIQPAELGDSAVYLCASSLDGLDTQYFGPGTRLTVL.